The next 14 T cell receptor beta chains were all read from a single sample in a study of T cell repertoires and Cas9 in healthy adults. Clones were read by immunoSEQ multiplex PCR, and TCRdb kept only the in-frame ones, dropping some. The sample yields around 20,000 clones, under 95% seen once. Sequenced material: CD4+ effector T cells (CD127+, CD25-, CD137-, CD154-) from PBMCs; culture status not recorded. The receptors were sampled from a human donor in good health.

This clone appeared a single time. Its ends do not fully match the called genes, so a read error is possible. The chain has TRBV5-6 and TRBJ1-2; D may be TRBD1 (5 bases). Germline values: CDR1 SGHDT, CDR2 YYEEEE. The CDR3 loop spans 14 amino acids. CDR3 sequence reads: CARSFGLGGYGYTF. CDR3 bases: TGTGCCCGCAGCTTTGGGTTGGGGGGCTATGGCTACACCTTC.

This chain connects TRBV18 to TRBJ2-2, with TRBD2 matching over 9 bases. Germline loops: CDR1 KGHSH, CDR2 LQKENI. The CDR3 runs to 18 residues. Trimming cost V 2 bases and J 4 bases; bases outside gene matches: 11. CDR3 sequence reads: CASSPRMASGVSTGELFF. The CDR3 coding sequence is TGTGCCAGCTCACCAAGGATGGCTAGCGGGGTTAGCACCGGGGAGCTGTTTTTT.

Regarding this clone: As the CDR3 is not closed by the conserved phenylalanine or tryptophan, this likely results from a read error. No DNA is shown, since the ends of the CDR3 on it are uncertain; the CDR3 is the one TCRdb lists. The rearrangement uses TRBV5-4 and TRBJ1-1. Germline values: CDR1 SGHNT, CDR2 YYREEE (reference sequence). 13 amino acids form the CDR3, both terminal residues included. The CDR3 sequence: CASSSPGPAGIFL.

The rearrangement links TRBV4-2 to TRBJ2-3, with D possibly called TRBD1 or TRBD2 (5 bases each). The ends were cut back, 0 bases at V and 7 bases at J, with 11 bases in the middle. Germline-derived CDR1 and CDR2 are LGHNA and YNFKEQ. There are 14 residues in the CDR3. The CDR3 spells CASSQEREGYTQYF. CDR3 nucleotide sequence: TGTGCCAGCAGCCAAGAACGCGAGGGGTATACGCAGTATTTT.

This rearrangement joins TRBV29-1 to TRBJ2-3; D might be TRBD2 (6 bases). CDR3 length: 13 amino acids. Between the trimmed V and J ends, which lost 2 bases and 2 bases, there was a span of 8 bases. The germline V gene encodes CDR1 SQVTM and CDR2 ANQGSEA. CDR3 nucleotides: TGCAGCGTTGAACGGGGGTCCACAGATACGCAGTATTTT. It encodes CSVERGSTDTQYF.

This sequence joins TRBV9 and TRBJ1-3, with a possible D match to TRBD1 (5 bases). The germline CDR1 and CDR2 sequences are SGDLS and YYNGEE. V was trimmed by 5 bases and J by 0 bases, leaving 21 bases between them. The CDR3 is 18 amino acids. CDR3 DNA sequence: TGTGCCAGCAGTAGAGGGGTTGGAGGGATAGGCTCTGGAAACACCATATATTTT. Its translation is CASSRGVGGIGSGNTIYF.

The chain carries TRBV7-2 and TRBJ1-1; D unresolved. CDR1 and CDR2 (germline): SGHTA, FQGNSA. The germline V and J ends were trimmed by 3 bases and 3 bases, with 8 bases remaining between them. This CDR3 has 13 residues. The DNA for the CDR3 is TGTGCCAGCAGCTTCCAACACGACACTGAAGCTTTCTTT. This codes for CASSFQHDTEAFF.

The chain employs TRBV28 and TRBJ2-1; no clear D. CDR3 length: 11 residues. Looked up from germline, CDR1 is MDHEN and CDR2 is SYDVKM. Trimming cost V 7 bases and J 5 bases, with 6 bases left between them. The CDR3 reads CASNGNNEQFF. The CDR3 DNA is TGTGCCAGCAATGGAAACAATGAGCAGTTCTTC. Full variable domain (remainder filled in from reference TRBV28 and TRBJ2-1): DVKVTQSSRYLVKRTGEKVFLECVQDMDHENMFWYRQDPGLGLRLIYFSYDVKMKEKGDIPEGYSVSREKKERFSLILESASTNQTSMYLCASNGNNEQFFGPGTRLTVL.

CDR3 sequence: CSVVAGSSYEQYF. CDR3 DNA: TGCAGCGTTGTGGCCGGGAGCTCCTACGAGCAGTACTTC. The V and J genes are TRBV29-1 and TRBJ2-7, with D perhaps matching TRBD2 (6 bases). The V and J ends lost 4 bases and 0 bases respectively, with 10 bases between them. The CDR3 extends over 13 amino acids. Looked up from germline, CDR1 is SQVTM and CDR2 is ANQGSEA.

This chain connects TRBV27 to TRBJ2-2, with 9 bases aligning to TRBD1. The length of the CDR3 is 15 residues. CDR1 and CDR2 (germline): MNHEY, SMNVEV (reference sequence). V trimming: 5 bases; J trimming: 1 base; junction bases outside the gene matches: 2. CDR3 coding DNA: TGTGCCAGCAGTCCGGGACAGGGGAACACCGGGGAGCTGTTTTTT. Translating gives CASSPGQGNTGELFF.

The rearrangement joins TRBV6-1 to TRBJ1-2; 7 bases line up with TRBD1. The CDR3 is 15 residues long. Germline CDR1 reads MNHNS; CDR2 reads SASEGT. Trimming took 6 bases from V and 3 from J; bases not matched to a gene: 10. The chain's CDR3 is CASRWGQPNDYGYTF. The CDR3 DNA follows: TGTGCCAGCAGGTGGGGACAGCCAAATGACTATGGCTACACCTTC.

The rearrangement links TRBV7-2 to TRBJ2-1, with 7 bases matching TRBD2. V shed 4 bases, J shed 8 bases, and the junction held 8 bases outside the gene matches. Per germline, CDR1 SGHTA and CDR2 FQGNSA. The CDR3 is 14 residues long. CDR3 nucleotides: TGTGCCAGCAGCTCGGTGGCAGGGAGGGATGAGCAGTTCTTC. Encoded protein: CASSSVAGRDEQFF.

This clone came up a few times. The chain joins TRBV7-7 to TRBJ2-5; D could derive from TRBD1 or TRBD2 (7 bases each). The V gene lost 1 base and the J gene lost 5 bases, with 14 bases spanning the gap. Germline CDR1 and CDR2: SSHAT and FNYEAQ (reference sequence). The CDR3 contains 15 residues. For the CDR3, the DNA is TGTGCCAGCAGCTTAGGCGGGGGAGGGGGCGAGACCCAGTACTTC. It specifies CASSLGGGGGETQYF.

The CDR3 sequence is CASSLGPDKNTEAFF. In DNA form, the CDR3 reads TGCGCCAGCAGCTTGGGCCCGGACAAGAACACTGAAGCTTTCTTT. This chain joins TRBV5-1 and TRBJ1-1; TRBD1 is a possible D gene (5 bases). The germline CDR1 and CDR2 sequences are SGHRS and YFSETQ. The CDR3 runs 15 residues. V lost 0 bases and J lost 1, with 10 bases in between.